A single sample is the source of the 29 T cell receptor beta chains below, sequenced in a study of spatial heterogeneity in lung cancer. Their recognized antigens are unknown. Findings of the study overall: For expanded intratumoral alpha and beta TCRs, counts tracked tumor mutation counts.

TCRdb used MiXCR to reprocess the 5' RACE reads, holding one entry per CDR3 protein. The table shows about 1,000 distinct CDR3 sequences, with 4% to 5% occurring only once. Time point meaning: sample taken at primary tumor resection. The sample in question was lung tumor tissue, obtained at surgery. The receptor source for this set is a male donor with early-stage non-small cell lung cancer.

In its sample, this clonotype ranks as medium-sized (0.01 to 0.1%). V usage is TRBV20-1 and J usage is TRBJ2-1, with 13 bases identical to TRBD2. V lost 2 bases and J lost 0; bases outside the gene matches: 22. Germline CDR1 and CDR2: DFQATT and SNEGSKA (reference sequence). CDR3 length equals 23 residues. Here the CDR3 reads CSARREFGTSGAPHQSSYNEQFF. Written as DNA, the CDR3 is TGCAGTGCTAGAAGGGAGTTCGGGACTAGCGGGGCCCCACATCAGAGCTCCTACAATGAGCAGTTCTTC.

This clonotype is deemed large. V gene TRBV18 combines with J gene TRBJ1-2; D possibly corresponds to TRBD1 (6 bases). Deletions cut 1 base from V and 8 bases from J, with 11 bases between. Per the germline V gene, CDR1 is KGHSH and CDR2 is LQKENI. The CDR3 is 13 residues long. The CDR3 DNA follows: TGTGCCAGCTCACCACGTGAAGGGGGAGGCTACACCTTC. It specifies CASSPREGGGYTF.

The chain combines TRBV4-3 with TRBJ2-7; D not resolved. Germline V CDR1 and CDR2: LGHNA, YSLEER. Between the trimmed V and J ends, which lost 0 bases and 4 bases, there was a span of 13 bases. The CDR3 totals 15 residues. This CDR3 is CASSQDKGPPYEQYF. The CDR3 bases are TGCGCCAGCAGCCAAGATAAAGGGCCGCCATACGAGCAGTACTTC.

By share, this clonotype counts as medium-sized. The rearrangement joins TRBV5-6 to TRBJ1-2, with D possibly being TRBD1 (6 bases). This CDR3 contains 14 residues. V lost 4 bases, J lost 4 bases, and 14 bases lay in between. Per germline, CDR1 SGHDT and CDR2 YYEEEE. The CDR3 loop reads CASSTDSGFYGYTF. The CDR3 nucleotides are TGTGCCAGCAGCACGGACAGTGGCTTCTATGGCTACACCTTC.

This clonotype was recorded at least ten times. V usage is TRBV29-1 and J usage is TRBJ2-3, with D perhaps matching TRBD2 (7 bases). The CDR3 runs to 14 residues. The ends were cut back, 7 bases at V and 5 bases at J, with 19 bases in the middle. Germline-derived CDR1 and CDR2 are SQVTM and ANQGSEA. The CDR3 sequence is CSAVRGGAIDTQYF. The CDR3 DNA is TGCAGCGCCGTGAGGGGGGGGGCGATAGATACGCAGTATTTT.

This clonotype is termed hyperexpanded. This chain joins TRBV7-9 and TRBJ2-1; 12 positions match TRBD2. J gave up 6 bases and V 7 bases, and 10 bases lay outside the gene matches. CDR1 is SEHNR and CDR2 is FQNEAQ in the germline V gene (reference sequence). CDR3 length: 16 residues. The CDR3 loop is CASTLSSGGASNEQFF. CDR3 bases: TGTGCCAGCACCCTGTCTAGCGGGGGGGCGAGCAATGAGCAGTTCTTC.

By frequency in the sample, this clonotype is medium-sized. This chain links TRBV20-1 with TRBJ1-5, with D uncertain. Trimming stripped 0 bases from V and 7 bases from J, with 22 bases between. CDR1 and CDR2 from the germline V gene are DFQATT and SNEGSKA (reference sequence). There are 17 residues in the CDR3. The CDR3 nucleotides read TGCAGTGCTAGAGATCAATTAGCAGGATTGTCCCGCCAGCCCCAGCATTTT. It translates to CSARDQLAGLSRQPQHF.

This clonotype is medium-sized by share. V usage is TRBV12-3 or TRBV12-4 and J usage is TRBJ2-3, with 8 bases matching TRBD2. The J segment lost 4 bases and the V segment lost 3 bases, leaving 0 bases of the junction unmatched. The CDR3 loop spans 13 amino acids. The CDR3 DNA sequence: TGTGCCAGCAGTTTGCGGGAGGCAGATACGCAGTATTTT. Translating it yields CASSLREADTQYF.

By proportion, this clonotype is medium-sized (0.01 to 0.1%). The V call is TRBV7-9, the J call TRBJ2-1; 10 positions match TRBD2. Losses at the gene ends were 5 bases for V and 13 bases for J; bases not matched to a gene: 5. CDR1 SEHNR and CDR2 FQNEAQ come from the germline V gene (reference sequence). CDR3 length equals 12 residues. The CDR3: CASSLGTSAQFF. In DNA form, the CDR3 reads TGTGCCAGCAGCCTGGGGACTAGCGCTCAGTTCTTC.

This clonotype has at least ten counts. This chain uses TRBV5-4 with TRBJ2-7, with 8 bases lining up with TRBD2. The CDR3 spans 15 residues. Trimming removed 4 bases from V and 1 base from J; junction bases left unmatched: 7. Germline V gives CDR1 SGHNT, CDR2 YYREEE (reference sequence). CDR3 coding DNA: TGTGCCAGCAGCCCGAGCGGGGGCCGTTCCTACGAGCAGTACTTC. This sequence encodes CASSPSGGRSYEQYF.

This clonotype is labeled large. This chain uses TRBV5-4 with TRBJ2-1, with unresolved D. The ends were cut back, 0 bases at V and 1 base at J, with 5 bases in the middle. CDR1 is SGHNT and CDR2 is YYREEE in the germline V gene (reference sequence). This CDR3 comprises 14 residues. This chain's CDR3 is CASSLGGSYNEQFF. The CDR3 bases are TGTGCCAGCAGCTTGGGGGGATCCTACAATGAGCAGTTCTTC.

By proportion, this clonotype is medium-sized. This chain links TRBV3-1 with TRBJ2-5; no firm D call. The germline V and J ends were trimmed by 1 base and 5 bases, with 2 bases remaining between them. Germline assignment: CDR1 LGHDT and CDR2 YNNKEL (reference sequence). The length of the CDR3 is 11 residues. The CDR3 DNA reads TGTGCCAGCAGCCAAGTTGAGACCCAGTACTTC. Translation gives CASSQVETQYF.

This clonotype occurred many times. A junction end diverges from the germline sequence, so it may reflect a read error. V and J are TRBV12-3 or TRBV12-4 and TRBJ2-5, with 8 nucleotides matching TRBD2. The CDR3 runs 10 residues. This chain's CDR3 is CASRGTRLNF. CDR3 nucleotides: TGTGCCAGCAGGGGGACTAGATTGAACTTC.

This clonotype is labeled as medium-sized (0.01 to 0.1%). The genes are TRBV14 and TRBJ2-1; 7 bases fit TRBD1. V lost 4 bases and J lost 8; bases outside the gene matches: 11. CDR3 length equals 15 residues. The germline V gene encodes CDR1 SGHDN and CDR2 FVKESK. CDR3 sequence: CASSPPRGRRHEQFF. The CDR3 nucleotides are TGTGCCAGCAGCCCCCCTAGGGGGCGGCGGCATGAGCAGTTCTTC.

Many counts were recorded for this clonotype. The chain employs TRBV12-5 and TRBJ2-1, with 14 bases matching TRBD2. Germline lookup yields CDR1 LGHNT and CDR2 FRNRAP. Trimming cost V 4 bases and J 3 bases; bases outside gene matches: 14. The CDR3 is made up of 20 amino acids. The chain's CDR3 is CASGSSLGLAGGALYNEQFF. Here the CDR3 DNA reads TGTGCTAGTGGTTCCTCCCTAGGACTAGCGGGAGGTGCCCTCTACAATGAGCAGTTCTTC.

This clonotype was found many times. The J gene is TRBJ1-2, the V gene TRBV6-2 or TRBV6-3; a possible D gene is TRBD1 (5 bases). The CDR3 extends over 16 amino acids. Germline V CDR1 and CDR2: MNHEY, SVGEGT. V lost 6 bases and J lost 4, with 21 bases in between. The CDR3 protein is CASSYNPGQGRYGYTF. Written as DNA, the CDR3 is TGTGCCAGCAGCTACAATCCCGGGCAGGGTCGCTATGGCTACACCTTC.

In this sample, this clonotype is medium-sized. The chain combines TRBV30 with TRBJ1-1, with TRBD1 matching 9 bases. Germline V gene data show CDR1 as GTSNPN and CDR2 as SVGIG (reference sequence). This CDR3 is 13 amino acids long. J gave up 4 bases and V 4 bases, and 4 bases lay outside the gene matches. The CDR3 DNA is TGTGCCTGGACCGGGACAGGGACCACTGAAGCTTTCTTT. It specifies CAWTGTGTTEAFF.

This clonotype appeared many times. The rearrangement joins TRBV12-3 or TRBV12-4 to TRBJ2-1; 9 nucleotides match TRBD2. The CDR3 spans 15 residues. With 1 base clipped from V and 9 bases from J, the junction kept 7 bases outside the gene matches. For the CDR3, the DNA is TGTGCCAGCAGTTTAGGACTAGCGGCTAGGGGTGAGCAGTTCTTC. Translation: CASSLGLAARGEQFF.

This clonotype came up many times. The rearrangement uses TRBV10-3 and TRBJ1-1; 8 positions match TRBD1. Germline loops: CDR1 ENHRY, CDR2 SYGVKD. CDR3 length equals 15 residues. V was clipped by 3 bases and J by 4 bases; unmatched bases: 7. CDR3 sequence reads: CAISEGQGAGTEAFF. For the CDR3, the DNA is TGTGCCATCAGTGAAGGGCAGGGGGCGGGCACTGAAGCTTTCTTT.

This clonotype is termed medium-sized. In DNA form, the CDR3 reads TGTGCCAGCAGCTCTTTCTTGAGCTCCTACAATGAGCAGTTCTTC. As protein: CASSSFLSSYNEQFF. The chain couples TRBV11-2 to TRBJ2-1; no clear D. The CDR3 extends over 15 amino acids. The V end lost 4 bases, the J end lost 0 bases, and 10 bases lay between the germline ends. CDR1 SGHAT and CDR2 FQNNGV come from the germline V gene.

This clonotype rates as large. The genes are TRBV23-1 and TRBJ2-7; no clear D gene. TRBV23-1 carries the ORF label, with uncertain function. The V end lost 11 bases, the J end lost 2 bases, and 10 bases lay between the germline ends. The CDR3 has 11 residues. The CDR3 sequence: CAWSAPYEQYV. CDR3 DNA: TGCGCCTGGAGTGCCCCCTACGAGCAGTACGTC.

This clonotype is medium-sized by share. The genes are TRBV20-1 and TRBJ2-3; 9 nucleotides align to TRBD2. Losses at the gene ends were 0 bases for V and 4 bases for J; bases not matched to a gene: 8. Germline V gene sequence: CDR1 DFQATT, CDR2 SNEGSKA (reference sequence). The length of the CDR3 is 16 residues. In DNA form, the CDR3 reads TGCAGTGCTAGAGATCGGCGGGGGGGAAACCCAGATACGCAGTATTTT. Protein sequence: CSARDRRGGNPDTQYF.

By its share, this clonotype is medium-sized. V and J are TRBV6-2 or TRBV6-3 and TRBJ1-5; no reliable D call. Trimming took 3 bases from V and 0 from J, leaving 9 bases between them. This CDR3 comprises 15 residues. Germline V gives CDR1 MNHEY, CDR2 SVGEGT. CDR3 nucleotides: TGTGCCAGCAGTTATTTGGACTATAGCAATCAGCCCCAGCATTTT. Translated, it gives CASSYLDYSNQPQHF.

Relative to its sample, this clonotype is medium-sized. V is TRBV7-9 and J is TRBJ2-3; tentatively, D is TRBD1 (6 bases). Trimming shortened V by 2 bases and J by 3 bases, and 6 bases separated the two germline ends. CDR1 is SEHNR, CDR2 FQNEAQ, per germline (reference sequence). This CDR3 is 13 amino acids long. The chain's CDR3 is CASSLQGTDTQYF. The DNA of the CDR3 is TGTGCCAGCAGCTTACAGGGGACAGATACGCAGTATTTT.

This clonotype ranks as medium-sized. The chain has TRBV2 and TRBJ1-1; D gene unclear. Germline V gene lookup returns CDR1 SNHLY and CDR2 FYNNEI. Trimming pared 7 bases from V and 0 bases from J, leaving 12 bases between. The CDR3 totals 14 residues. The CDR3 coding sequence is TGTGCCAGCACTTATCTGGGATTGAACACTGAAGCTTTCTTT. Amino acid sequence: CASTYLGLNTEAFF.

By its share, this clonotype is medium-sized. The genes are TRBV6-6 and TRBJ2-7; TRBD2 matches at 10 bases. The V gene end was trimmed by 6 bases and the J gene end by 1 base; junction bases not matched to a gene: 9. This CDR3 contains 16 residues. Germline assignment: CDR1 MNHNY and CDR2 SVGAGI (reference sequence). The CDR3 is CASRTAGTSVSYEQYV. CDR3 DNA sequence: TGTGCCAGCAGAACCGCCGGGACTAGCGTGTCCTACGAGCAGTACGTC.

By share, this clonotype ranks as large. This chain connects TRBV4-2 to TRBJ2-1, with a tentative D call TRBD2 (5 bases). Germline CDR1 LGHNA, CDR2 YNFKEQ. Deletions cut 6 bases from V and 3 bases from J, with 9 bases between. The CDR3 loop spans 13 amino acids. The CDR3 sequence is CASRGGYYNEQFF. DNA of the CDR3: TGTGCCAGCAGAGGCGGGTACTACAATGAGCAGTTCTTC.

This chain links TRBV29-1 with TRBJ2-6; 11 bases line up with TRBD1. The CDR3 runs to 19 residues. CDR1 is SQVTM and CDR2 is ANQGSEA in the germline V gene. Trimming took 1 base from V and 0 from J; bases not matched to a gene: 8. DNA for the CDR3: TGCAGCGTTGAAGGGAGCCAGGACAGGGGGCCCTCTGGGGCCAACGTCCTGACTTTC. This gives the protein CSVEGSQDRGPSGANVLTF.

Sample share makes this clonotype medium-sized (0.01 to 0.1%). The chain uses TRBV18 and TRBJ2-7, with D possibly TRBD2 on 6 matching bases. V was trimmed by 4 bases and J by 7 bases, leaving 14 bases between them. Looked up from germline, CDR1 is KGHSH and CDR2 is LQKENI. This CDR3 is built from 13 residues. CDR3 sequence (DNA): TGTGCCAGCTCACTATCGGACTATGGGGAGCAGTACTTC. This encodes CASSLSDYGEQYF.